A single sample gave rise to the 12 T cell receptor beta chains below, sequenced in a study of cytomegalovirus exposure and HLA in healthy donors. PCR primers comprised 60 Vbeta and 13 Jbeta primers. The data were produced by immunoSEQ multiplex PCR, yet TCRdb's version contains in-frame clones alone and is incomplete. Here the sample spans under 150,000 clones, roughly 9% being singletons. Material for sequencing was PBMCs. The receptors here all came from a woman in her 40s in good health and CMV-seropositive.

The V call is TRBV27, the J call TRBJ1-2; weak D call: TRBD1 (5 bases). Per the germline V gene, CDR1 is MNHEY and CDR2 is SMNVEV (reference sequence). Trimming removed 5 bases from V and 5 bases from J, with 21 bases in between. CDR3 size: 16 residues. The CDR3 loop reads CASSPYRDSLGYGYTF. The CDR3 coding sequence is TGTGCCAGCAGTCCATACCGGGACTCTCTAGGATATGGCTACACCTTC.

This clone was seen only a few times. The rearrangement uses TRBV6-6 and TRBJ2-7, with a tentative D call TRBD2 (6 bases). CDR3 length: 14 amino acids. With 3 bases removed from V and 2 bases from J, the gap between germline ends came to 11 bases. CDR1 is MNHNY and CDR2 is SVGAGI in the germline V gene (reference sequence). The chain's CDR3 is CASSYRESPYEQYF. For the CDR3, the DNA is TGTGCCAGCAGTTATCGGGAGAGCCCCTACGAGCAGTACTTC.

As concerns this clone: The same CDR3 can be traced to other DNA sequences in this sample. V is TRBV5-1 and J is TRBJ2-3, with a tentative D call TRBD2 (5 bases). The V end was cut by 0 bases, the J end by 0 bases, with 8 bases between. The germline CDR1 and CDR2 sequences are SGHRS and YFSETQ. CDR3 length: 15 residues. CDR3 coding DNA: TGCGCCAGCAGCTTGGTTGGACTTAGCACAGATACGCAGTATTTT. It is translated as CASSLVGLSTDTQYF.

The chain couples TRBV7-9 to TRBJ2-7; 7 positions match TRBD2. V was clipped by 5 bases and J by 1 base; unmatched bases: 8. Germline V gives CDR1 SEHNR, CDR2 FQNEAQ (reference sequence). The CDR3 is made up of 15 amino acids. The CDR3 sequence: CASSPWGGMSYEQYF. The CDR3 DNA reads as TGTGCCAGCAGCCCATGGGGGGGGATGTCCTACGAGCAGTACTTC.

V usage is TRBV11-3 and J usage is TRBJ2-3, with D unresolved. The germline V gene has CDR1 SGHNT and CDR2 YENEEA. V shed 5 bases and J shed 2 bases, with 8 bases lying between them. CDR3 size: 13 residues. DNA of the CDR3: TGTGCCAGCAGCACGACTTTCACAGATACGCAGTATTTT. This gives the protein CASSTTFTDTQYF.

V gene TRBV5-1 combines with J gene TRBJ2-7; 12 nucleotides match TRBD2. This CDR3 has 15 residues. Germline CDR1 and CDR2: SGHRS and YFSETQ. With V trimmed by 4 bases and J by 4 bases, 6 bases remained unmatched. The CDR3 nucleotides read TGCGCCAGCAGCGGTTGGACTAGCGGGGATTACGAGCAGTACTTC. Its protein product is CASSGWTSGDYEQYF.

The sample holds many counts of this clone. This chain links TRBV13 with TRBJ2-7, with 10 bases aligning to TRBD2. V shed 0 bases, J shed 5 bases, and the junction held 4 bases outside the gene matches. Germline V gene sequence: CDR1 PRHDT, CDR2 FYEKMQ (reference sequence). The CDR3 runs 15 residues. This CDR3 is CASSLGLAGSNEQYF. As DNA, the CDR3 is TGTGCCAGCAGCTTAGGACTAGCGGGGAGTAACGAGCAGTACTTC.

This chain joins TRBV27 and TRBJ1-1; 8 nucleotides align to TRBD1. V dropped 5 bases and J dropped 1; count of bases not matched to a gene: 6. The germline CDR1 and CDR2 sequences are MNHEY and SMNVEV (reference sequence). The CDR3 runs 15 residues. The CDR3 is CASSPNRGWNTEAFF. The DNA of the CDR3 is TGTGCCAGCAGTCCAAACAGGGGGTGGAACACTGAAGCTTTCTTT.

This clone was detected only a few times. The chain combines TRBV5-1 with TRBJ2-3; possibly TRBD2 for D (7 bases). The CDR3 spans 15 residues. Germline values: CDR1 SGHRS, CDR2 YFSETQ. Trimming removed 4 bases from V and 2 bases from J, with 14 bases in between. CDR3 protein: CASSGSGDNTDTQYF. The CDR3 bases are TGCGCCAGCAGCGGGAGCGGGGACAACACAGATACGCAGTATTTT.

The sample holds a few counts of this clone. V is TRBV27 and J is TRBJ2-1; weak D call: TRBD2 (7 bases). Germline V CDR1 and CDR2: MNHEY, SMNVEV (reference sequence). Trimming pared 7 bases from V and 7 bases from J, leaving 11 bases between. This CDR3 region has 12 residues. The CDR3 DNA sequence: TGTGCCAGCACGGGGGGCAGAAATGAGCAGTTCTTC. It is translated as CASTGGRNEQFF.

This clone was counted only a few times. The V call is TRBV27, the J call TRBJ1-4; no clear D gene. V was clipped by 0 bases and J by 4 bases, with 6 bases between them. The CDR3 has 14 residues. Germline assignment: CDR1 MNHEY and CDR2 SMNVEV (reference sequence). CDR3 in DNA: TGTGCCAGCAGTTTATCCGGAGTTAATGAAAAACTGTTTTTT. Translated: CASSLSGVNEKLFF.

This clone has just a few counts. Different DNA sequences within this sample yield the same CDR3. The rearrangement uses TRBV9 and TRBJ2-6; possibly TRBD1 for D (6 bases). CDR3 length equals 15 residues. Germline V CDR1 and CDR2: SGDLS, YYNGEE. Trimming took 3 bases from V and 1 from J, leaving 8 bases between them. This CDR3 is CASSGTVSGANVLTF. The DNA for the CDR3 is TGTGCCAGCAGCGGGACAGTTTCTGGGGCCAACGTCCTGACTTTC.